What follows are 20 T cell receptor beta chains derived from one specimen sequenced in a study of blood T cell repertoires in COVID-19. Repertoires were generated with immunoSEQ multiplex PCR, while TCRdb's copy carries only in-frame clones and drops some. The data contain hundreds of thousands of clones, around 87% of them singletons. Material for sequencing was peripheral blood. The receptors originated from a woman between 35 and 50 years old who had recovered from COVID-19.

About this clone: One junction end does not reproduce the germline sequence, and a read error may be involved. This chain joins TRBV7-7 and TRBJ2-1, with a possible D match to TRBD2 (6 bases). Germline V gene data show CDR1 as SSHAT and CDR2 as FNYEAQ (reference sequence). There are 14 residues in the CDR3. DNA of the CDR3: TGTGCTAGCAGCTTAGATGGGACTTTTCAAGAGCAGTTCTTC. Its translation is CASSLDGTFQEQFF.

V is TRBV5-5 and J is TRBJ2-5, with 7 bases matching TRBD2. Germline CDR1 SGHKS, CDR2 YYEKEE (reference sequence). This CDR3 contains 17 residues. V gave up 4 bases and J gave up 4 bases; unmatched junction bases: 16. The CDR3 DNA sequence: TGTGCCAGCAGCCCCGAGATCGGGGGAGGGTTTAGAGAGACCCAGTACTTC. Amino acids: CASSPEIGGGFRETQYF.

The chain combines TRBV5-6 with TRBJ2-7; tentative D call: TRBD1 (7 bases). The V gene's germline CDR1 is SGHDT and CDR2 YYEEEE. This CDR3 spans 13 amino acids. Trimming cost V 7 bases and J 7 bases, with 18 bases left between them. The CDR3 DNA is TGTGCCAGCTCCAATCCAGGGGGAGGTGAGCAGTACTTC. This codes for CASSNPGGGEQYF.

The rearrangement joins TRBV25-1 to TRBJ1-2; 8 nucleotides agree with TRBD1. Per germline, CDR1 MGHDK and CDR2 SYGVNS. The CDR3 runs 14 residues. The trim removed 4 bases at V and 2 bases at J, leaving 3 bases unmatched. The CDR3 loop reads CASSGGDRNYGYTF. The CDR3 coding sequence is TGTGCCAGCAGTGGGGGGGACAGGAACTATGGCTACACCTTC.

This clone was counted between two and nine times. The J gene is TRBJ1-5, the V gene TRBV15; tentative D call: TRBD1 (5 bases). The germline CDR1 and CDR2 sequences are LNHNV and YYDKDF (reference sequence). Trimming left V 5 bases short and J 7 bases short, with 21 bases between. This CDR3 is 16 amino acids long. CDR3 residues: CATSPRWGRAGQPQHF. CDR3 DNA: TGTGCCACCAGCCCCCGGTGGGGCCGGGCGGGACAGCCCCAGCATTTT.

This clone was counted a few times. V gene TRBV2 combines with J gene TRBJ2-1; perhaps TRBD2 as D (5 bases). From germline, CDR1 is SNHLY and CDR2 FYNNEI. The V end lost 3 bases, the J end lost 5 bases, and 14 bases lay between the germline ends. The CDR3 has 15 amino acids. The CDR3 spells CASSEVGRHDNEQFF. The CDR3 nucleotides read TGTGCCAGCAGTGAGGTGGGGAGACATGACAATGAGCAGTTCTTC.

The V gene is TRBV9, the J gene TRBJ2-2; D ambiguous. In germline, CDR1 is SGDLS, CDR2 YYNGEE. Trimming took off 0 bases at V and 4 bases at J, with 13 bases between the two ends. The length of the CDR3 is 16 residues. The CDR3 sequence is CASSVVVDRSTGELFF. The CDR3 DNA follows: TGTGCCAGCAGCGTAGTGGTGGATCGGAGCACCGGGGAGCTGTTTTTT.

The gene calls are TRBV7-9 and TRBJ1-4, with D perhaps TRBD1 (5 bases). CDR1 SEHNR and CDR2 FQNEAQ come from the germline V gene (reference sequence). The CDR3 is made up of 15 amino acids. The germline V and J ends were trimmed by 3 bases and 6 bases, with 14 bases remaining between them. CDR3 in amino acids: CASSFGAGRDEKLFF. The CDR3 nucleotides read TGTGCCAGCAGCTTTGGGGCGGGGCGGGATGAAAAACTGTTTTTT. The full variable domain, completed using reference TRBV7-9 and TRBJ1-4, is DTGVSQNPRHKITKRGQNVTFRCDPISEHNRLYWYRQTLGQGPEFLTYFQNEAQLEKSRLLSDRFSAERPKGSFSTLEIQRTEQGDSAMYLCASSFGAGRDEKLFFGSGTQLSVL.

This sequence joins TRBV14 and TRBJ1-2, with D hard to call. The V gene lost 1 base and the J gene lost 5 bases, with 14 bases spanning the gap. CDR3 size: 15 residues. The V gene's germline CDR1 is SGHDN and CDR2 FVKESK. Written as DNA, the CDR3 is TGTGCCAGCAGCCAAGTCGCTCTCACTTTGTATGGCTACACCTTC. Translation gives CASSQVALTLYGYTF.

The DNA for the CDR3 is TGTGCCAGTACCGTCTTCCGGGACAGTTATAGCAATCAGCCCCAGCATTTT. It encodes CASTVFRDSYSNQPQHF. The chain combines TRBV19 with TRBJ1-5; 7 bases are a match to TRBD1. Germline values: CDR1 LNHDA, CDR2 SQIVND (reference sequence). Germline trimming cut 7 bases from V and 0 bases from J; bases unmatched to any gene: 12. The CDR3 is made up of 17 amino acids.

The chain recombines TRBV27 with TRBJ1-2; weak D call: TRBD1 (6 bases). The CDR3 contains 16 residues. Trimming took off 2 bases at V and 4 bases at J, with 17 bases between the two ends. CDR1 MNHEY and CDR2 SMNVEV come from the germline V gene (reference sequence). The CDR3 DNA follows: TGTGCCAGCAGTTTAAGTGTTGGGGGCGCAAGCTATGGCTACACCTTC. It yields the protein CASSLSVGGASYGYTF.

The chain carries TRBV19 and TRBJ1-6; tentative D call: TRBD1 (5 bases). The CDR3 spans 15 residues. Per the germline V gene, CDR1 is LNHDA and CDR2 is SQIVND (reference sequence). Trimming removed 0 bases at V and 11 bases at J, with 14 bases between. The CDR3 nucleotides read TGTGCCAGTAGTATAGATCGGATCCCCAGGGCACCCCTCCACTTT. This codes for CASSIDRIPRAPLHF.

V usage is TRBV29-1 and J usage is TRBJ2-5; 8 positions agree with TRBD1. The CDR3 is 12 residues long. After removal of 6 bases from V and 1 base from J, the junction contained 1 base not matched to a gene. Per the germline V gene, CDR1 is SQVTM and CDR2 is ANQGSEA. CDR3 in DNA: TGCAGCGTGGGACAGGTCCAAGAGACCCAGTACTTC. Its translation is CSVGQVQETQYF.

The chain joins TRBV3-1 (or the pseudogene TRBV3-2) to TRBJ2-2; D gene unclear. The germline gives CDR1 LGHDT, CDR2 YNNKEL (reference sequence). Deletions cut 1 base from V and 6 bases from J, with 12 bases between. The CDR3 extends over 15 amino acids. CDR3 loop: CASSQVWFRAGELFF. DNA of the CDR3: TGTGCCAGCAGCCAAGTCTGGTTTCGGGCCGGGGAGCTGTTTTTT.

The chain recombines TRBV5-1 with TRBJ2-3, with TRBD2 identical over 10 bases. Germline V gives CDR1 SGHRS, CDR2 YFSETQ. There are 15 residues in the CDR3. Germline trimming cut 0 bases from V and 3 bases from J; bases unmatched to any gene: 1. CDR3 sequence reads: CASSLGSGGTDTQYF. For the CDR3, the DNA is TGCGCCAGCAGCTTGGGTAGCGGGGGGACAGATACGCAGTATTTT.

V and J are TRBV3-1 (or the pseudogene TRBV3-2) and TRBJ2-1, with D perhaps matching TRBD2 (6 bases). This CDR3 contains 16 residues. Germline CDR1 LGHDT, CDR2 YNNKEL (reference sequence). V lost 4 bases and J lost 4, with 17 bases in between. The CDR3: CASSPRLGGVYNEQFF. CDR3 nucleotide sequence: TGTGCCAGCAGCCCGAGACTGGGAGGCGTATACAATGAGCAGTTCTTC.

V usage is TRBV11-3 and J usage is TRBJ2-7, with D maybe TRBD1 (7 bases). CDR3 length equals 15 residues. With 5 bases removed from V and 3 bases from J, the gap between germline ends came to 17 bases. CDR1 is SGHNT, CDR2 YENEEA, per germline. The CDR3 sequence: CASSPRQGGLYEQYF. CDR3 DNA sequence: TGTGCCAGCAGCCCCCGTCAGGGGGGTCTCTACGAGCAGTACTTC.

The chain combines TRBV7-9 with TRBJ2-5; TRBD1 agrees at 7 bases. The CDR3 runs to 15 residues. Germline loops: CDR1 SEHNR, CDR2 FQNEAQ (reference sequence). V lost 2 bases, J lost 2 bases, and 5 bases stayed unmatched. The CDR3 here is CASSLSSGGQETQYF. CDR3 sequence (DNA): TGTGCCAGCAGCTTATCATCAGGGGGACAAGAGACCCAGTACTTC.

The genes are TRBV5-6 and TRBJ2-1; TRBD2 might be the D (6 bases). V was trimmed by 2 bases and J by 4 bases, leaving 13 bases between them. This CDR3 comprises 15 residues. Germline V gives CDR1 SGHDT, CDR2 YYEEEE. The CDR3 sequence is CASSFRGFPYNEQFF. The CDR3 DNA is TGTGCCAGCAGCTTCCGGGGGTTCCCTTACAATGAGCAGTTCTTC.

This CDR3 reads CASRQGGPGELFF. The CDR3 DNA follows: TGTGCCAGCAGACAGGGTGGCCCCGGGGAGCTGTTTTTT. This chain links TRBV12-3 or TRBV12-4 with TRBJ2-2; weak D call: TRBD1 (6 bases). The CDR3 has 13 residues. With 6 bases removed from V and 6 bases from J, the gap between germline ends came to 11 bases.